Listed here is a single TCR beta chain. CDR3 length equals 16 residues. The germline V gene encodes CDR1 SGHTA and CDR2 FQGTGA. J was trimmed by 5 bases and V by 1 base; bases with no gene match: 5. Sequencing used immunoSEQ multiplex PCR; TCRdb keeps in-frame clones, though not all of them. The sample has around 65,000 clones; 90% are singletons. This specimen comes from a study of T cell changes during pregnancy in multiple sclerosis. This clonotype was sampled from a female donor in good health, enrolled as a control in a pregnancy study. The V gene is TRBV7-3, the J gene TRBJ2-3; 11 bases align to TRBD2. The specimen was peripheral blood, collected in the first trimester of pregnancy. The CDR3 reads CASSLRSLAGGDTQYF. DNA for the CDR3: TGTGCCAGCAGCTTAAGGTCCCTAGCGGGAGGAGATACGCAGTATTTT.